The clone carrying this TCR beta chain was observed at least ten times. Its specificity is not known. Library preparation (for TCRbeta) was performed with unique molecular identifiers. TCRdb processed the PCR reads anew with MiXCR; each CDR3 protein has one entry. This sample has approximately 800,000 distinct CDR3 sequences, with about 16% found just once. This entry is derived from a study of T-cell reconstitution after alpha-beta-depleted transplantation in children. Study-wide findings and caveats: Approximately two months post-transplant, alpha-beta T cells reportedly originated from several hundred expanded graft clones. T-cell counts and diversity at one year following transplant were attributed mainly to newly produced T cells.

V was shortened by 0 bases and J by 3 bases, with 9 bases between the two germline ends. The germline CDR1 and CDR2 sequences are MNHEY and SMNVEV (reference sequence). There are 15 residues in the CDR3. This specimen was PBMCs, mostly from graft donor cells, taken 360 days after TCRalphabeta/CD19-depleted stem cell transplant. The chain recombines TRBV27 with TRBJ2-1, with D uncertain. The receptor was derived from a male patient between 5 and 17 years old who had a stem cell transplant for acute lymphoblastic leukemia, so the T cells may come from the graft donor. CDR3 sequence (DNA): TGTGCCAGCAGTTTATCGATTATCTTCTACAATGAGCAGTTCTTC. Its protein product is CASSLSIIFYNEQFF.